This T cell receptor beta chain was observed in a study of blood T cell repertoires in COVID-19. About the research overall: Acute and convalescent COVID-19 specimens originated in the United States, Italy and Spain. T cells, B-cell-depleted T cells, or PBMCs supplied cDNA or gDNA.

How the authors handled the data: How many nucleated cells were present was estimated from reference gene primer amplification. Sequencing was performed with immunoSEQ multiplex PCR; in TCRdb, only in-frame clones are kept and a portion is missing. The V and J calls and clone size were taken over from that table, and D and trimming were inferred from the DNA. The sample yields about 280,000 clones, 86% seen once. The length of the CDR3 is 13 residues. The V end was cut by 4 bases, the J end by 8 bases, with 13 bases between. The germline CDR1 and CDR2 sequences are SGDLS and YYNGEE. This sequence originates from a man between 40 and 49 years old with active or convalescent COVID-19. The chain carries TRBV9 and TRBJ2-1; D possibly corresponds to TRBD1 (7 bases). Material for sequencing was peripheral blood. The CDR3 bases are TGTGCCAGCAGCCCAGGGGGGATGGATGAGCAGTTCTTC. Translated, it gives CASSPGGMDEQFF.